The rows below give T cell receptor beta chains drawn from one sample of a study of CD8+ T cells in alopecia areata. Method: immunoSEQ multiplex PCR; TCRdb's copy keeps in-frame clones and lacks some. The repertoire includes around 150,000 clones, less than 65% of them detected once, and about 40% sits in the top ten. Sequencing was done on a sample of CD8+ T cells sorted from blood. Receptors originate from a human donor in good health. The CDR3 runs from the conserved cysteine through the conserved F or W.

j_call v_call cdr3_aa
TRBJ1-2 TRBV29-1 CSVEVGVGPNYGYTF
TRBJ2-1 TRBV28 CASSDNEQFF
TRBJ2-1 TRBV9 CASSATGGPNNEQFF
TRBJ1-2 TRBV6-5 CASSYSFPGGYTF
TRBJ2-7 TRBV30 CAWSAADRETYEQYF
TRBJ1-2 TRBV29-1 CSVATGGMIAGYTF
TRBJ1-2 TRBV19 CASSPTGYGYTF
TRBJ2-2 TRBV7-9 CASSLGGVYTGELFF
TRBJ2-3 TRBV27 CASSLTGSPDTQYF
TRBJ2-7 TRBV29-1 CSAIPGTGLYEQYF
TRBJ2-7 TRBV27 CASTPSAGGLYEQYF
TRBJ2-1 TRBV19 CASSISQRGVYNEQFF
TRBJ1-5 TRBV6-1 CASSEGYSNQPQHF
TRBJ1-2 TRBV15 CATSGGQGDFYGYTF
TRBJ2-1 TRBV29-1 CSYYLAGVGNEQFF
TRBJ1-2 TRBV20-1 CSAEPNYGYTF
TRBJ2-7 TRBV10-2 CASSGSGGYEQYF
TRBJ2-1 TRBV27 CASSFASSGRASEQFF
TRBJ2-3 TRBV29-1 CSVDTGTSITDTQYF
TRBJ2-1 TRBV6-5 CASSYSLAGSYNEQFF
TRBJ1-5 TRBV27 CASSLLGQPQHF
TRBJ1-1 TRBV4-2 CASSQGTTEAFF
TRBJ2-7 TRBV29-1 CSVMDRGGPTPYEQYF
TRBJ2-2 TRBV20-1 CSVQGSGELFF
TRBJ1-2 TRBV25-1 CASSDVGLGYGYTF
TRBJ2-4 TRBV11-2 CASSPMATGYIQYF
TRBJ2-5 TRBV9 CASSLRGLQETQYF
TRBJ2-3 TRBV13 CASSYLAGTDTQYF
TRBJ2-1 TRBV27 CASSLMPGANEQFF